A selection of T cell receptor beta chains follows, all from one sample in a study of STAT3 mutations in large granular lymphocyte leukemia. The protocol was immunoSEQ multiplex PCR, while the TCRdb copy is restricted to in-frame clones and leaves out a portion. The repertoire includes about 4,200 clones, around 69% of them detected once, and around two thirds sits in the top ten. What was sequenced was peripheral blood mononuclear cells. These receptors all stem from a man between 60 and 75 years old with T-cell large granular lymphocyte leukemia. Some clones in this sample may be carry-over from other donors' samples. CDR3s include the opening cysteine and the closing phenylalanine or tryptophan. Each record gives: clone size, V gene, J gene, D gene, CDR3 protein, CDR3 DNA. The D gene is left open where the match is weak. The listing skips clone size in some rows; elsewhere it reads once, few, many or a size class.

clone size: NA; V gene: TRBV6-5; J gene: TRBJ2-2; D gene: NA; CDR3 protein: CASSYGRESGELFF; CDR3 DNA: TGTGCCAGCAGTTACGGAAGGGAATCCGGGGAGCTGTTTTTT
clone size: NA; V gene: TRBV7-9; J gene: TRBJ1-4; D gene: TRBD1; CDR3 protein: CASSFSVLGQGKGKLFF; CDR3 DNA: TGTGCCAGCAGCTTTAGTGTTTTGGGACAGGGTAAAGGAAAACTGTTTTTT
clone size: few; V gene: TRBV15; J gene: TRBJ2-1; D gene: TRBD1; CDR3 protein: CATSSGQGENEQFF; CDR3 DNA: TGTGCCACCAGCAGTGGACAGGGGGAGAATGAGCAGTTCTTC
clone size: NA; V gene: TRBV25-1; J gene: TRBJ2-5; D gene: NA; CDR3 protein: CASSEYYGETQYF; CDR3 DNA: TGTGCCAGCAGTGAATATTATGGTGAGACCCAGTACTTC
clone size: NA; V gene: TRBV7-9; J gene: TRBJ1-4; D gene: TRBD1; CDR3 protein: CASSLGQGDEKLFF; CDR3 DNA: TGTGCCAGCAGCTTGGGACAGGGGGATGAAAAACTGTTTTTT
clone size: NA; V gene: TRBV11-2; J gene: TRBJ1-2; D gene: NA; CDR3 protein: CASSLGGKYGYTF; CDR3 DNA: TGTGCCAGCAGCTTAGGAGGGAAATATGGCTACACCTTC
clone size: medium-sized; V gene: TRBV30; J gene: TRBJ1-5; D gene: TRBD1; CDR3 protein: CAPTGRYSNQPQHF; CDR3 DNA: TGTGCCCCGACAGGGCGGTATAGCAATCAGCCCCAGCATTTT
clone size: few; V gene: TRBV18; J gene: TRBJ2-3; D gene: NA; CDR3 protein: CASSPQGPNTQYF; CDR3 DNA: TGTGCCAGCTCACCGCAGGGACCTAATACGCAGTATTTT
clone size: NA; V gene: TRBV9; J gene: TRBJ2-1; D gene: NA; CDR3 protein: CASSREGEQFF; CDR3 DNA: TGTGCCAGCAGTAGAGAGGGTGAGCAGTTCTTC
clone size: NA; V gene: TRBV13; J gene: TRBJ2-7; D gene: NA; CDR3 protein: CASSGRGKYYEQYF; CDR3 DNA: TGTGCCAGCAGCGGAAGGGGAAAATACTACGAGCAGTACTTC
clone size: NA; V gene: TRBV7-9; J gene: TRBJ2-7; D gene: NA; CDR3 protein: CASSLPGPNYEQYF; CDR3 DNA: TGTGCCAGCAGCTTACCAGGCCCGAACTACGAGCAGTACTTC
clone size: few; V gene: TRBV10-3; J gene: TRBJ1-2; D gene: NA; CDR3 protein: CAISESFSYGYTF; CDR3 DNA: TGTGCCATCAGTGAGTCGTTTAGCTATGGCTACACCTTC
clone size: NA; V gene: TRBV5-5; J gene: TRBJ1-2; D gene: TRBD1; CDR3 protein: CASTTSGTGVWGYTF; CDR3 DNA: TGTGCCAGCACCACATCCGGGACAGGGGTGTGGGGCTACACCTTC
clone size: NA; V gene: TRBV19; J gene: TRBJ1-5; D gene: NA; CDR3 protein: CASSIPGNSNQPQHF; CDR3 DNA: TGTGCCAGTAGTATACCGGGTAATAGCAATCAGCCCCAGCATTTT
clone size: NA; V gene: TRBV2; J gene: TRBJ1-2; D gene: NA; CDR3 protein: CASIELTAAGGYTF; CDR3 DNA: TGTGCCAGCATCGAGCTGACAGCAGCGGGGGGCTACACCTTC
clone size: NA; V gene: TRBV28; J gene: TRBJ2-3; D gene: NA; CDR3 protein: CASSPQVDTQYF; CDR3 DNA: TGTGCCAGCAGTCCTCAGGTGGATACGCAGTATTTT
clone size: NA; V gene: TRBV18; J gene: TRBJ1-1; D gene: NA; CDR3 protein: CASSNNGGSEAFF; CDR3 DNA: TGTGCCAGCTCCAATAATGGGGGGAGTGAAGCTTTCTTT
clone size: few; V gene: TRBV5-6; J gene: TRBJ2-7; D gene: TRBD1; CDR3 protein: CASSPYRGVSYEQYF; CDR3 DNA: TGTGCCAGCAGCCCGTACAGGGGGGTCTCCTACGAGCAGTACTTC